These 26 T cell receptor beta chains were all obtained from the same sample, sequenced in a study of cytotoxic CD8 clonotypes in ibrutinib-treated CLL. Clones were read by immunoSEQ multiplex PCR, and TCRdb kept only the in-frame ones, dropping some. The sample has 250,000 to 350,000 clones; around 76% are singletons. The sample consisted of PBMCs, taken at disease progression, from a patient treated with ibrutinib. These receptors were obtained from a human donor with chronic lymphocytic leukemia.

The rearrangement joins TRBV29-1 to TRBJ2-1; D gene unclear. The CDR3 is 11 residues long. CDR1 and CDR2 (germline): SQVTM, ANQGSEA. The CDR3 DNA is TGCAGGGCCAGCCACTACAATGAGCAGTTCTTC. Protein sequence: CRASHYNEQFF.

The chain couples TRBV7-3 to TRBJ1-2, with D perhaps matching TRBD1 (6 bases). Germline CDR1 SGHTA, CDR2 FQGTGA. Between the trimmed V and J ends, which lost 5 bases and 2 bases, there was a span of 36 bases. This CDR3 is 22 amino acids long. In nucleotides, the CDR3 is TGTGCCAGCAGCCGTAGCCCGGGACCCGAAAAGGGGGAAGGGCTTTCGAACTATGGCTACACCTTC. This gives the protein CASSRSPGPEKGEGLSNYGYTF. Supplemented by reference TRBV7-3 and TRBJ1-2, the full variable domain reads GAGVSQTPSNKVTEKGKYVELRCDPISGHTALYWYRQSLGQGPEFLIYFQGTGAADDSGLPNDRFFAVRPEGSVSTLKIQRTERGDSAVYLCASSRSPGPEKGEGLSNYGYTFGSGTRLTVV.

The chain employs TRBV7-2 and TRBJ2-1; 8 bases map to TRBD2. The CDR3 is 14 residues long. V shed 3 bases and J 4 bases; nucleotides not matched to a gene: 2. CDR1 SGHTA and CDR2 FQGNSA come from the germline V gene. CDR3 DNA: TGTGCCAGCAGCTTGGGGACTAGTTACAATGAGCAGTTCTTC. It encodes CASSLGTSYNEQFF.

V is TRBV10-3 and J is TRBJ2-7, with 9 bases fitting TRBD2. Germline V gene lookup returns CDR1 ENHRY and CDR2 SYGVKD. With 3 bases clipped from V and 3 bases from J, the junction kept 9 bases outside the gene matches. The CDR3 covers 16 residues. DNA of the CDR3: TGTGCCATCAGTGAATCACTAGCGGGTTGGGGCTACGAGCAGTACTTC. Protein sequence: CAISESLAGWGYEQYF.

The chain joins TRBV6-5 to TRBJ2-3; 12 bases fit TRBD2. The junction had 8 bases not matched to a gene; V was cut back by 6 bases and J by 7 bases. Germline V gene lookup returns CDR1 MNHEY and CDR2 SVGAGI. The CDR3 is made up of 15 amino acids. The CDR3 DNA is TGTGCCAGCAGCCTCGGACTAGCGGGGCCCCATACGCAGTATTTT. Translation gives CASSLGLAGPHTQYF.

The J gene is TRBJ1-2, the V gene TRBV13; D call uncertain. Trimming cost V 4 bases and J 4 bases, with 10 bases left between them. This CDR3 has 13 residues. From germline, CDR1 is PRHDT and CDR2 FYEKMQ (reference sequence). CDR3 amino acids: CASSSDPTYGYTF. CDR3 in DNA: TGTGCCAGCAGCTCTGACCCAACCTATGGCTACACCTTC. The full variable domain, completed using reference TRBV13 and TRBJ1-2, is AAGVIQSPRHLIKEKRETATLKCYPIPRHDTVYWYQQGPGQDPQFLISFYEKMQSDKGSIPDRFSAQQFSDYHSELNMSSLELGDSALYFCASSSDPTYGYTFGSGTRLTVV.

CDR3 DNA sequence: TGTGCCAGCAGCCCCTACCCTACCTACGAGCAGTACTTC. Encoded protein: CASSPYPTYEQYF. The chain joins TRBV28 to TRBJ2-7; D is undetermined. The germline V gene has CDR1 MDHEN and CDR2 SYDVKM. Trimming took 6 bases from V and 2 from J, leaving 11 bases between them. CDR3 length: 13 residues.

The V gene is TRBV5-1, the J gene TRBJ2-7; a weak D match, TRBD2 (5 bases). V dropped 0 bases and J dropped 5 bases, with 9 bases sitting between them. The CDR3 is made up of 13 amino acids. Germline V gene sequence: CDR1 SGHRS, CDR2 YFSETQ. The CDR3 loop is CASSLAGVHEQYF. CDR3 sequence (DNA): TGCGCCAGCAGCTTGGCCGGGGTGCACGAGCAGTACTTC.

This rearrangement joins TRBV28 to TRBJ2-7; TRBD2 matches 10 bases. With 3 bases clipped from V and 2 bases from J, the junction kept 4 bases outside the gene matches. The CDR3 consists of 15 residues. The germline CDR1 and CDR2 sequences are MDHEN and SYDVKM. This CDR3 reads CASSFPSGGPYEQYF. In DNA form, the CDR3 reads TGTGCCAGCAGTTTCCCTAGCGGGGGCCCCTACGAGCAGTACTTC.

The rearrangement uses TRBV5-1 and TRBJ2-5, with a tentative D call TRBD2 (7 bases). The CDR3 length is 14 residues. Germline V gives CDR1 SGHRS, CDR2 YFSETQ. V was cut by 6 bases and J by 5 bases, with 17 bases left in between. CDR3 sequence reads: CASNEGEGRETQYF. The CDR3 coding sequence is TGCGCCAGCAATGAGGGGGAGGGCCGGGAGACCCAGTACTTC.

The rearrangement uses TRBV4-1 and TRBJ2-7, with TRBD1 matching over 9 bases. The CDR3 totals 17 residues. CDR1 is MGHRA, CDR2 YSYEKL, per germline. Germline trimming cut 3 bases from V and 3 bases from J; bases unmatched to any gene: 12. The CDR3 region is CASSQVEQGAFLYEQYF. CDR3 coding DNA: TGCGCCAGCAGCCAGGTTGAACAGGGGGCATTCCTCTACGAGCAGTACTTC.

The chain uses TRBV12-5 and TRBJ2-3; D remains unclear. This CDR3 spans 14 amino acids. Germline V gene data show CDR1 as LGHNT and CDR2 as FRNRAP. V was pared by 1 base and J by 0 bases, with 5 bases between. DNA of the CDR3: TGTGCTAGTGGTTTGGGATCTAGCACAGATACGCAGTATTTT. Translation: CASGLGSSTDTQYF.

This clone was detected only a few times. The V and J genes are TRBV19 and TRBJ1-1; D uncertain. The V and J ends lost 3 bases and 10 bases respectively, with 15 bases between them. Germline loops: CDR1 LNHDA, CDR2 SQIVND (reference sequence). This CDR3 region has 13 residues. CDR3 region: CASSIGVSVGAFF. DNA for the CDR3: TGTGCCAGTAGTATCGGGGTATCTGTTGGAGCTTTCTTT.

A few counts support this clone. V gene TRBV4-2 combines with J gene TRBJ1-6; the D is unclear. There are 15 residues in the CDR3. Trimming shortened V by 3 bases and J by 2 bases, and 8 bases separated the two germline ends. Germline values: CDR1 LGHNA, CDR2 YNFKEQ. The CDR3 coding sequence is TGTGCCAGCAGCCAGGCACGAGCCTATAATTCACCCCTCCACTTT. Its protein is CASSQARAYNSPLHF.

This chain links TRBV28 with TRBJ2-7; perhaps TRBD2 as D (5 bases). This CDR3 contains 16 residues. From germline, CDR1 is MDHEN and CDR2 SYDVKM. V shed 5 bases and J shed 0 bases, with 17 bases lying between them. The CDR3 DNA follows: TGTGCCAGCAGTCCCATGGGAGAACTTAGCTCCTACGAGCAGTACTTC. It is translated as CASSPMGELSSYEQYF. Together with reference TRBV28 and TRBJ2-7, the CDR3 gives the full variable domain: DVKVTQSSRYLVKRTGEKVFLECVQDMDHENMFWYRQDPGLGLRLIYFSYDVKMKEKGDIPEGYSVSREKKERFSLILESASTNQTSMYLCASSPMGELSSYEQYFGPGTRLTVT.

This chain links TRBV27 with TRBJ1-2, with D possibly being TRBD1 (5 bases). Trimming took 1 base from V and 3 from J, leaving 18 bases between them. The CDR3 covers 17 residues. Per germline, CDR1 MNHEY and CDR2 SMNVEV (reference sequence). Here the CDR3 DNA reads TGTGCCAGCAGTTTATTTTCGGTCGGGGGGTACCACTATGGCTACACCTTC. Translated, it gives CASSLFSVGGYHYGYTF.

This clone was seen a handful of times. V gene TRBV4-1 combines with J gene TRBJ1-3, with 7 positions matching TRBD1. The germline gives CDR1 MGHRA, CDR2 YSYEKL. The CDR3 covers 15 residues. V dropped 6 bases and J dropped 0; count of bases not matched to a gene: 5. CDR3: CASRQGQLSGNTIYF. The CDR3 coding sequence is TGCGCCAGCAGACAGGGGCAACTCTCTGGAAACACCATATATTTT.

CDR3: CASSPLGNYGYTF. The CDR3 bases are TGTGCCAGCTCACCATTGGGAAACTATGGCTACACCTTC. V is TRBV18 and J is TRBJ1-2; D uncertain. Germline loops: CDR1 KGHSH, CDR2 LQKENI. The CDR3 length is 13 residues. The V gene lost 2 bases and the J gene lost 2 bases, with 6 bases spanning the gap.

The chain employs TRBV9 and TRBJ1-1; no firm D call. The ends were cut back, 4 bases at V and 3 bases at J, with 7 bases in the middle. This CDR3 spans 12 amino acids. Germline CDR1 and CDR2: SGDLS and YYNGEE. CDR3 coding DNA: TGTGCCAGCAGCCTGGACGACACTGAAGCTTTCTTT. It translates to CASSLDDTEAFF.

V is TRBV29-1 and J is TRBJ2-7; D unresolved. Germline CDR1 and CDR2: SQVTM and ANQGSEA. CDR3 length: 14 amino acids. Trimming shortened V by 4 bases and J by 3 bases, and 16 bases separated the two germline ends. The CDR3 region is CSVAFGRNVYEQYF. The CDR3 region has the DNA TGCAGCGTTGCATTCGGACGGAATGTCTACGAGCAGTACTTC.

V is TRBV29-1 and J is TRBJ1-2, with D tentatively TRBD1 (6 bases). Trimming took 7 bases from V and 7 from J, leaving 13 bases between them. The CDR3 has 11 amino acids. Germline CDR1 is SQVTM and CDR2 is ANQGSEA. CDR3 bases: TGCAGCGGGGACCTAGGGGGTGGCTACACCTTC. This translates into CSGDLGGGYTF.

V gene TRBV9 combines with J gene TRBJ2-1; possible D gene TRBD2, 7 bases. Germline V gene data show CDR1 as SGDLS and CDR2 as YYNGEE. The ends were cut back, 4 bases at V and 7 bases at J, with 18 bases in the middle. This CDR3 has 15 amino acids. CDR3 sequence reads: CASSPRGGGENEQFF. The CDR3, as DNA: TGTGCCAGCAGCCCTAGGGGGGGTGGGGAAAATGAGCAGTTCTTC.

This chain uses TRBV11-2 with TRBJ2-5; possibly TRBD1 for D (6 bases). The V gene's germline CDR1 is SGHAT and CDR2 FQNNGV. The CDR3 is 13 amino acids. Trimming stripped 4 bases from V and 4 bases from J, with 10 bases between. In DNA form, the CDR3 reads TGTGCCAGCAGCTACAGGGAAAGAGAGACCCAGTACTTC. Encoded protein: CASSYRERETQYF.

The rearrangement links TRBV15 to TRBJ2-3; TRBD1 might be the D (5 bases). V lost 0 bases to trimming and J lost 5 bases, with 15 bases between them. Germline V gives CDR1 LNHNV, CDR2 YYDKDF (reference sequence). The CDR3 totals 16 residues. CDR3 region: CATSRESGFLGDTQYF. The CDR3, as DNA: TGTGCCACCAGCAGAGAGTCAGGGTTTTTAGGAGATACGCAGTATTTT.

Of note for this clone: The sample contains more than one DNA sequence encoding this CDR3. This chain links TRBV27 with TRBJ1-5, with D possibly being TRBD1 (5 bases). Between the trimmed V and J ends, which lost 6 bases and 4 bases, there was a span of 16 bases. CDR3 length: 15 residues. From germline, CDR1 is MNHEY and CDR2 SMNVEV (reference sequence). CDR3 coding DNA: TGTGCCAGCAGCCTCGGAGGGGCGAGGAATCAGCCCCAGCATTTT. It yields the protein CASSLGGARNQPQHF.

A single count supports this clone. V gene TRBV4-3 combines with J gene TRBJ2-6, with TRBD1 matching over 8 bases. The CDR3 length is 17 residues. Per the germline V gene, CDR1 is LGHNA and CDR2 is YSLEER. Losses at the gene ends were 3 bases for V and 2 bases for J; bases not matched to a gene: 6. CDR3 sequence reads: CASSQINRGTGANVLTF. CDR3 DNA: TGCGCCAGCAGCCAGATCAACAGGGGGACTGGGGCCAACGTCCTGACTTTC.